This T cell receptor beta chain appears in the sequencing data of a study of blood T cell repertoires in COVID-19. Study summary: From the United States, Italy and Spain came samples of acute and convalescent COVID-19. PBMCs, B-cell-depleted T cells, or T cells provided the cDNA or gDNA that made up the material.

Original methodology: Cell counts per sample came from amplifying reference gene primers. Method: immunoSEQ multiplex PCR; TCRdb's copy keeps in-frame clones and lacks some. V, J and clone size were drawn from that table, and D and trimming were deduced from the DNA. The sample gives 230,000 or so clones, nearly 90% of which show up once; 2.1% is in the top ten. This CDR3 contains 13 residues. Looked up from germline, CDR1 is LNHNV and CDR2 is YYDKDF (reference sequence). The ends were cut back, 2 bases at V and 3 bases at J, with 8 bases in the middle. One Seattle source followed patients from active infection through their disease course.

This chain links TRBV15 with TRBJ2-7; weak D call: TRBD1 (6 bases). Sequenced: peripheral blood. This TCR was recovered from a woman aged 55-75 years with COVID-19, enrolled during active disease. CDR3: CATSRQGRYEQYF. The CDR3 DNA sequence: TGTGCCACCAGCAGACAGGGGCGCTACGAGCAGTACTTC.